The 17 T cell receptor beta chains below all came from one sample that was sequenced in a study of Ad26.COV2.S vaccination and SARS-CoV-2 variants. Only in-frame clones appear in the TCRdb table, and some are missing; sequencing was by immunoSEQ multiplex PCR. Of some 500,000 clones in the sample, 89% are singletons; the top ten hold approximately 2.5%. As for treatment: roughly 20 received Ad26.COV2.S at low or high dose, single or two shots; five or six received placebo; per-sample allocation not given. Day 63 after the first injection of vaccine or placebo was the sampling time. The sample consisted of peripheral blood, taken in a trial of Ad26.COV2.S vaccine versus placebo. These receptors all come from a person aged 18 to 65 who received the Ad26.COV2.S COVID-19 vaccine or a placebo.

The chain combines TRBV27 with TRBJ1-2; D gene uncertain. Trimming shortened V by 5 bases and J by 4 bases, and 11 bases separated the two germline ends. CDR3 length: 13 residues. Germline CDR1 and CDR2: MNHEY and SMNVEV (reference sequence). CDR3 DNA sequence: TGTGCCAGCAGTCGGGCGGGAGGCTATGGCTACACCTTC. Residues: CASSRAGGYGYTF.

This chain connects TRBV5-1 to TRBJ1-1; possibly TRBD1 for D (5 bases). Germline V gene lookup returns CDR1 SGHRS and CDR2 YFSETQ. The CDR3 contains 14 residues. Trimming cost V 4 bases and J 4 bases, with 14 bases left between them. The chain's CDR3 is CASSPLQGSTEAFF. The DNA for the CDR3 is TGCGCCAGCAGCCCCCTTCAGGGAAGCACTGAAGCTTTCTTT. The full variable domain, its missing parts supplied by reference TRBV5-1 and TRBJ1-1, is KAGVTQTPRYLIKTRGQQVTLSCSPISGHRSVSWYQQTPGQGLQFLFEYFSETQRNKGNFPGRFSGRQFSNSRSEMNVSTLELGDSALYLCASSPLQGSTEAFFGQGTRLTVV.

CDR3 region: CASSQVRLAGADGQYV. The CDR3 DNA sequence: TGTGCCAGCAGCCAAGTCAGGCTAGCGGGAGCCGACGGGCAGTACGTC. V gene TRBV14 combines with J gene TRBJ2-7; 10 nucleotides match TRBD2. Trimming took 1 base from V and 9 from J; bases not matched to a gene: 12. Germline lookup yields CDR1 SGHDN and CDR2 FVKESK. The CDR3 sequence is 16 residues long.

This clone was observed a handful of times. The rearrangement links TRBV5-4 to TRBJ1-2; tentatively, D is TRBD1 (5 bases). The CDR3 runs 15 residues. CDR1 is SGHNT and CDR2 is YYREEE in the germline V gene (reference sequence). V lost 4 bases, J lost 8 bases, and 21 bases lay in between. The CDR3 here is CASSRGDETAVGYTF. The CDR3 nucleotides read TGTGCCAGCAGCCGCGGGGACGAAACAGCGGTAGGCTACACCTTC.

The V call is TRBV7-8, the J call TRBJ1-5; 8 bases are shared with TRBD1. Germline V gene lookup returns CDR1 SGHVS and CDR2 FQNEAQ. With 0 bases clipped from V and 6 bases from J, the junction kept 10 bases outside the gene matches. The CDR3 has 17 amino acids. CDR3 loop: CASSLAPWTGLGQPQHF. In DNA form, the CDR3 reads TGTGCCAGCAGCTTAGCGCCCTGGACAGGGTTAGGTCAGCCCCAGCATTTT.

The chain couples TRBV5-1 to TRBJ2-7, with 9 bases aligning to TRBD1. CDR1 and CDR2 from the germline V gene are SGHRS and YFSETQ. This CDR3 has 14 residues. Unmatched junction bases numbered 8, after V lost 5 bases and J lost 5 bases. CDR3 bases: TGCGCCAGCAGACAGGGGGCCCCAGAGGACGAGCAGTACTTC. Protein: CASRQGAPEDEQYF.

Comments on this clone: At one end, the junction sequence differs from germline, possibly due to a read error. The chain couples TRBV6-1 to TRBJ1-3, with D unclear. Looked up from germline, CDR1 is MNHNS and CDR2 is SASEGT. The CDR3 spans 16 residues. The CDR3 sequence: CASSQATWLDGNTIYF. The CDR3 nucleotides read TGTGCCAGCAGTCAAGCGACATGGCTGGATGGAAACACCATATATTTT.

The V and J genes are TRBV6-6 and TRBJ1-6; TRBD1 is a possible D gene (6 bases). The CDR3 is 16 amino acids. The germline V gene encodes CDR1 MNHNY and CDR2 SVGAGI (reference sequence). Trimming took off 4 bases at V and 5 bases at J, with 15 bases between the two ends. CDR3 nucleotides: TGTGCCAGCAGTTCCCCCTTGGACAGAAATAATTCACCCCTCCACTTT. Translated, it gives CASSSPLDRNNSPLHF.

The CDR3 loop reads CASSLALTSYNEQFF. The DNA for the CDR3 is TGCGCCAGCAGCTTGGCTCTTACCTCCTACAATGAGCAGTTCTTC. This chain joins TRBV5-1 and TRBJ2-1; D remains unclear. V was cut by 0 bases and J by 0 bases, with 7 bases left in between. Germline CDR1 and CDR2: SGHRS and YFSETQ. This CDR3 contains 15 residues.

The V and J genes are TRBV18 and TRBJ2-5; 8 bases map to TRBD1. V was clipped by 6 bases and J by 5 bases; unmatched bases: 14. There are 16 residues in the CDR3. The germline CDR1 and CDR2 sequences are KGHSH and LQKENI. CDR3 protein: CASSLNRQGSYETQYF. The CDR3 DNA reads as TGTGCCAGCTCGTTAAATAGACAGGGGAGTTACGAGACCCAGTACTTC.

The rearrangement joins TRBV4-3 to TRBJ2-1, with TRBD2 matching over 9 bases. Germline trimming cut 3 bases from V and 4 bases from J; bases unmatched to any gene: 4. Germline values: CDR1 LGHNA, CDR2 YSLEER. The CDR3 has 15 residues. The CDR3 here is CASSHLTSGYNEQFF. The CDR3 DNA reads TGCGCCAGCAGCCATTTGACTAGCGGATACAATGAGCAGTTCTTC.

The chain carries TRBV18 and TRBJ1-4, with TRBD1 identical over 10 bases. Germline V CDR1 and CDR2: KGHSH, LQKENI. Losses at the gene ends were 8 bases for V and 6 bases for J; bases not matched to a gene: 3. The CDR3 has 13 residues. The CDR3 nucleotides are TGTGCCAGCGCGGACAGGGGGGATGAAAAACTGTTTTTT. Translating gives CASADRGDEKLFF.

CDR3 amino acids: CASSPRSMRNTIYF. The CDR3 nucleotides are TGTGCCAGCAGCCCTAGGTCTATGAGAAACACCATATATTTT. The chain uses TRBV7-2 and TRBJ1-3; D is ambiguous. V gave up 5 bases and J gave up 5 bases, with 13 bases separating them. The CDR3 runs to 14 residues. From germline, CDR1 is SGHTA and CDR2 FQGNSA.

This clone showed up just once. V is TRBV7-2 and J is TRBJ2-7, with a weak D call TRBD1 (6 bases). V lost 4 bases to trimming and J lost 5 bases, with 21 bases between them. Per germline, CDR1 SGHTA and CDR2 FQGNSA. This CDR3 comprises 16 residues. As DNA, the CDR3 is TGTGCCAGCAGCTCCCTCCAGGGCAGGGGTTCCCACGAGCAGTACTTC. It is translated as CASSSLQGRGSHEQYF.

This clone turned up a few times. The chain couples TRBV5-6 to TRBJ1-5, with 9 bases lining up with TRBD1. Per germline, CDR1 SGHDT and CDR2 YYEEEE. J gave up 5 bases and V 4 bases, and 16 bases lay outside the gene matches. The CDR3 totals 18 residues. The CDR3 nucleotides are TGTGCCAGCAGCATTTCTTACGCCGGGACAGGGTATGATCAGCCCCAGCATTTT. Protein: CASSISYAGTGYDQPQHF.

This clone showed up just a few times. The V and J genes are TRBV6-2 or TRBV6-3 and TRBJ1-1; D not resolved. This CDR3 has 15 amino acids. V gave up 2 bases and J gave up 0 bases, with 10 bases separating them. From germline, CDR1 is MNHEY and CDR2 SVGEGT. This chain's CDR3 is CASSYRGTLNTEAFF. The CDR3 DNA reads TGTGCCAGCAGTTACCGAGGCACCCTGAACACTGAAGCTTTCTTT.

V usage is TRBV7-2 and J usage is TRBJ1-2; 7 bases are shared with TRBD1. Germline trimming cut 1 base from V and 0 bases from J; bases unmatched to any gene: 2. Germline V lookup: CDR1 SGHTA, CDR2 FQGNSA. The CDR3 has 15 amino acids. The CDR3 is CASSLVTGANYGYTF. For the CDR3, the DNA is TGTGCCAGCAGCTTAGTCACAGGGGCTAACTATGGCTACACCTTC.